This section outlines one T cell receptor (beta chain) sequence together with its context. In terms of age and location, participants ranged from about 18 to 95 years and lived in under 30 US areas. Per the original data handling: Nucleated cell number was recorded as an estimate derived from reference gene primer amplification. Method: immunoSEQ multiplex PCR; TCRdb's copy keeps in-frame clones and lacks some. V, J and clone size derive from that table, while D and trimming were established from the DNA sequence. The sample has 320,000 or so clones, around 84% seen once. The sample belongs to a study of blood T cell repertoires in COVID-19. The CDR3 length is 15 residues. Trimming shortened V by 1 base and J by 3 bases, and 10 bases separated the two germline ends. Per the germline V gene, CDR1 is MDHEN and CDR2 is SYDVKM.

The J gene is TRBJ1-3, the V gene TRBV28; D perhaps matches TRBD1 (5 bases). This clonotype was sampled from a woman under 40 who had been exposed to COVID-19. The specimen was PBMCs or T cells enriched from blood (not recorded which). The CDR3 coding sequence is TGTGCCAGCAGTTTATCCCCGACAGTTGGAAACACCATATATTTT. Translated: CASSLSPTVGNTIYF.